This T cell receptor beta chain comes out of a study of shared clonotypes between healthy human individuals. Sequenced by immunoSEQ multiplex PCR; TCRdb stores in-frame clones only, minus some. This table has about 1,800,000 clones, about 95% appearing once. Terminally differentiated effector memory CD45RA+ cells were excluded from the naive CD8 cells, which were CD45RO-negative and positively selected for CCR7. Trimming pared 3 bases from V and 1 base from J, leaving 6 bases between. From germline, CDR1 is MNHNS and CDR2 SASEGT. This CDR3 has 13 residues. Material for sequencing was naive CD8+ T cells sorted from blood. The J gene is TRBJ1-1, the V gene TRBV6-1; D remains unclear. This clonotype was obtained from a man younger than 30 in good health. CDR3 DNA: TGTGCCAGCAGTGACCCCGCGAACACTGAAGCTTTCTTT. It encodes CASSDPANTEAFF.